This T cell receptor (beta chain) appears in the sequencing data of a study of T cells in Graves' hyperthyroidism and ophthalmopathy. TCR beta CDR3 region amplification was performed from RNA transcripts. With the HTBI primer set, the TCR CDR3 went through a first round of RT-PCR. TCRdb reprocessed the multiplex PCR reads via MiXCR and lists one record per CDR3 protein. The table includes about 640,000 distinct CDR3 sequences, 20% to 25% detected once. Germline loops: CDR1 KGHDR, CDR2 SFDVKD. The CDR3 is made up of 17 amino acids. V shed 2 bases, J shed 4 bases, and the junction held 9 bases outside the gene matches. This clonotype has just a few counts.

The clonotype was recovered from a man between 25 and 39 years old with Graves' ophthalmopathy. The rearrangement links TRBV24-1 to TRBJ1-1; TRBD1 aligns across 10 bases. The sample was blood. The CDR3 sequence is CATSDSRTGGVGTEAFF. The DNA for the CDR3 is TGTGCCACCAGTGATTCGAGGACAGGGGGTGTCGGCACTGAAGCTTTCTTT.